The 32 T cell receptor beta chains below were found in one sample sequenced in a study of regulatory T cells in long-lasting Graves disease. Through Arm-PCR of CDR3 regions and iRepertoire HTBI primers, TCR beta libraries were built. TCRdb recomputed calls from the multiplex PCR reads with MiXCR, one row per CDR3 protein. The repertoire holds over 500,000 distinct CDR3 sequences, with less than 20% as singletons. As for time point: newly diagnosed GD, antithyroid drugs for less than 3 months. From RNA extracted from PBMCs, the TCR library was made. This sample was also put to use in a study of T cells in Graves' hyperthyroidism and ophthalmopathy.

This specimen consisted of peripheral blood mononuclear cells (PBMCs), obtained at new diagnosis, from a patient treated with antithyroid drugs. The receptors stem from a young woman with Graves disease.

Concerning this clonotype: This could be a read error, since a much larger clone is one nucleotide away. The rearrangement uses TRBV29-1 and TRBJ2-1, with 8 bases lining up with TRBD1. With V trimmed by 7 bases and J by 9 bases, 17 bases remained unmatched. The CDR3 length is 15 residues. CDR1 and CDR2 from the germline V gene are SQVTM and ANQGSEA. In DNA, the CDR3 is TGCAGCGCTGGACCACAGACCGGACAGGGAGGTGAGCAGTTCTTC. Translation gives CSAGPQTGQGGEQFF.

This clonotype was counted ten times or more. Here the CDR3 DNA reads TGTGCCAGCGGAGCGCGGGCAGGGGATAGCCGCACCGGGGAGCTGTTTTTT. Protein sequence: CASGARAGDSRTGELFF. The J gene is TRBJ2-2, the V gene TRBV27; possibly TRBD1 for D (6 bases). The CDR3 consists of 17 residues. The germline V and J ends were trimmed by 8 bases and 4 bases, with 23 bases remaining between them. From germline, CDR1 is MNHEY and CDR2 SMNVEV (reference sequence).

This clonotype was recorded at least ten times. This CDR3 is CATSDSRVLNTEAFF. The CDR3 coding sequence is TGTGCCACCAGTGACAGCCGGGTCTTGAACACTGAAGCTTTCTTT. V usage is TRBV24-1 and J usage is TRBJ1-1; D not certain. This CDR3 is 15 amino acids long. The germline V gene encodes CDR1 KGHDR and CDR2 SFDVKD. The ends were cut back, 4 bases at V and 0 bases at J, with 11 bases in the middle.

This clonotype was picked up a small number of times. CDR3 bases: TGTGCCAGTAGGCTAGCGGGAGGGCCCACCGGGGAGCTGTTTTTT. Its protein is CASRLAGGPTGELFF. The rearrangement links TRBV19 to TRBJ2-2; 12 bases map to TRBD2. Germline CDR1 and CDR2: LNHDA and SQIVND (reference sequence). This CDR3 contains 15 residues. The junction had 3 bases not matched to a gene; V was cut back by 6 bases and J by 4 bases.

This CDR3 is CASTGSGRKAETQYF. In DNA form, the CDR3 reads TGTGCCAGCACGGGGTCAGGGAGGAAGGCGGAGACCCAGTACTTC. V usage is TRBV6-1 and J usage is TRBJ2-5, with a weak D call TRBD2 (6 bases). V was clipped by 7 bases and J by 5 bases, with 20 bases between them. The CDR3 totals 15 residues. The germline gives CDR1 MNHNS, CDR2 SASEGT.

In this sample, this clonotype turned up many times. The chain recombines TRBV6-1 with TRBJ2-1; a weak D match, TRBD1 (6 bases). Per germline, CDR1 MNHNS and CDR2 SASEGT. V was trimmed by 4 bases and J by 13 bases, leaving 17 bases between them. CDR3 length: 13 residues. CDR3 nucleotide sequence: TGTGCCAGCAGTGTGGGACATGGCCTGGATCAGTTCTTC. Translation: CASSVGHGLDQFF.

This clonotype has ten or more counts. V is TRBV7-9 and J is TRBJ2-1, with a tentative D call TRBD2 (6 bases). The CDR3 sequence is 15 residues long. Trimming took 6 bases from V and 5 from J, leaving 17 bases between them. The V gene's germline CDR1 is SEHNR and CDR2 FQNEAQ (reference sequence). The CDR3, as DNA: TGTGCCAGCAGGTGGACCGGGGGATCCGACAATGAGCAGTTCTTC. Protein product: CASRWTGGSDNEQFF.

In its sample, this clonotype was seen many times. CDR3 bases: TGTGCCTGGAGTGTATCGACAGTTTATAATGAAAAACTGTTTTTT. It is translated as CAWSVSTVYNEKLFF. V gene TRBV30 combines with J gene TRBJ1-4, with a tentative D call TRBD1 (5 bases). The CDR3 loop spans 15 amino acids. Germline loops: CDR1 GTSNPN, CDR2 SVGIG (reference sequence). The V and J ends lost 0 bases and 4 bases respectively, with 12 bases between them. Full variable domain (missing parts from reference TRBV30 and TRBJ1-4): SQTIHQWPATLVQPVGSPLSLECTVEGTSNPNLYWYRQAAGRGLQLLFYSVGIGQISSEVPQNLSASRPQDRQFILSSKKLLLSDSGFYLCAWSVSTVYNEKLFFGSGTQLSVL.

The sample holds a few counts of this clonotype. The chain joins TRBV7-9 to TRBJ2-1; 7 nucleotides agree with TRBD2. CDR1 and CDR2 from the germline V gene are SEHNR and FQNEAQ (reference sequence). The J segment lost 4 bases and the V segment lost 4 bases, leaving 13 bases of the junction unmatched. This CDR3 is built from 17 residues. The CDR3 DNA follows: TGTGCCAGCAGCTCCACCGGCGGGGACTATATGTACAATGAGCAGTTCTTC. Protein: CASSSTGGDYMYNEQFF.

This clonotype showed up just a few times. Written as DNA, the CDR3 is TGTGCCAGCAGCTTCCAGGAGGGTCAGCCCCAGCATTTT. Protein product: CASSFQEGQPQHF. The J gene is TRBJ1-5, the V gene TRBV7-8; D is unresolved. CDR3 length equals 13 residues. Germline V lookup: CDR1 SGHVS, CDR2 FQNEAQ. V gave up 3 bases and J gave up 6 bases, with 9 bases separating them. Supplemented by reference TRBV7-8 and TRBJ1-5, the full variable domain reads GAGVSQSPRYKVAKRGQDVALRCDPISGHVSLFWYQQALGQGPEFLTYFQNEAQLDKSGLPSDRFFAERPEGSVSTLKIQRTQQEDSAVYLCASSFQEGQPQHFGDGTRLSIL.

Many counts were recorded for this clonotype. The chain carries TRBV20-1 and TRBJ1-1, with D tentatively TRBD1 (5 bases). The germline V gene has CDR1 DFQATT and CDR2 SNEGSKA (reference sequence). The V end was cut by 3 bases, the J end by 0 bases, with 11 bases between. The CDR3 is 14 residues long. CDR3 in amino acids: CSARAGNMNTEAFF. The CDR3 nucleotides are TGCAGTGCTAGGGCAGGGAACATGAACACTGAAGCTTTCTTT.

The chain links TRBV11-3 to TRBJ2-2; D remains unclear. The CDR3 has 16 amino acids. V was pared by 5 bases and J by 1 base, with 14 bases between. Germline CDR1 is SGHNT and CDR2 is YENEEA. DNA of the CDR3: TGTGCCAGCAGCCCATGGGGTTCGGAGAACACCGGGGAGCTGTTTTTT. This gives the protein CASSPWGSENTGELFF.

This clonotype was detected only a few times. J is TRBJ1-1 and V is TRBV20-1, with D possibly TRBD1 on 6 matching bases. The germline V and J ends were trimmed by 3 bases and 0 bases, with 14 bases remaining between them. This CDR3 has 15 amino acids. Germline V gene lookup returns CDR1 DFQATT and CDR2 SNEGSKA (reference sequence). The CDR3 protein is CSASRGGSLNTEAFF. The DNA for the CDR3 is TGCAGTGCTAGCCGAGGGGGGAGCCTGAACACTGAAGCTTTCTTT.

The sample holds a few counts of this clonotype. The chain has TRBV12-3 or TRBV12-4 and TRBJ2-7, with 14 bases fitting TRBD2. The CDR3 is made up of 16 amino acids. The V and J ends lost 7 bases and 5 bases, in that order; junction bases with no gene match: 10. This CDR3 reads CASTKGLAGAWDEQYF. CDR3 bases: TGTGCCAGCACCAAGGGACTAGCGGGGGCGTGGGACGAGCAGTACTTC.

V gene TRBV14 combines with J gene TRBJ2-1; D gene uncertain. CDR1 SGHDN and CDR2 FVKESK come from the germline V gene. The CDR3 is made up of 16 amino acids. Trimming left V 0 bases short and J 5 bases short, with 14 bases between. The CDR3 spells CASSQDRQLPNNEQFF. In DNA form, the CDR3 reads TGTGCCAGCAGCCAAGATCGTCAGTTACCCAACAATGAGCAGTTCTTC.

This chain joins TRBV20-1 and TRBJ1-5; D is ambiguous. Between the trimmed V and J ends, which lost 0 bases and 3 bases, there was a span of 15 bases. The CDR3 contains 16 residues. CDR1 DFQATT and CDR2 SNEGSKA come from the germline V gene (reference sequence). The CDR3: CSARDGKTPNNQPQHF. The CDR3 DNA is TGCAGTGCTAGAGACGGAAAAACACCCAACAATCAGCCCCAGCATTTT.

A remark on this clonotype: A single base separates this from a much larger clone, so it may be a read error. The CDR3 protein is CASSHTTGGNTDTQYF. The CDR3 nucleotides read TGTGCCAGCAGCCATACGACAGGGGGCAACACAGATACGCAGTATTTT. The gene calls are TRBV7-2 and TRBJ2-3; 10 bases map to TRBD1. Germline CDR1 and CDR2: SGHTA and FQGNSA. V was clipped by 5 bases and J by 2 bases; unmatched bases: 7. The CDR3 totals 16 residues.

This clonotype appeared many times. V and J are TRBV5-1 and TRBJ1-5; D remains ambiguous. Germline values: CDR1 SGHRS, CDR2 YFSETQ. The length of the CDR3 is 14 residues. Trimming left V 0 bases short and J 6 bases short, with 10 bases between. The CDR3 sequence is CASSLGLGGQPQHF. The CDR3, as DNA: TGCGCCAGCAGCTTGGGTTTAGGCGGTCAGCCCCAGCATTTT.

This clonotype was seen at least ten times. The gene calls are TRBV28 and TRBJ2-7, with D perhaps being TRBD1 or TRBD2 (6 bases each). There are 14 residues in the CDR3. From germline, CDR1 is MDHEN and CDR2 SYDVKM. Trimming took 5 bases from V and 2 from J, leaving 13 bases between them. The CDR3 spells CASSPRGRTYEQYF. CDR3 DNA sequence: TGTGCCAGCAGTCCTCGGGGGCGGACCTACGAGCAGTACTTC.

This clonotype was counted a few times. CDR3 in DNA: TGCGCCAGCAGCTTGGACGGGACTTTCAGATACGAGCAGTACTTC. Protein sequence: CASSLDGTFRYEQYF. The gene calls are TRBV5-1 and TRBJ2-7; tentatively, D is TRBD2 (6 bases). The germline CDR1 and CDR2 sequences are SGHRS and YFSETQ. V was clipped by 0 bases and J by 4 bases, with 14 bases between them. The CDR3 runs 15 residues.

In this sample, this clonotype turned up many times. CDR3 sequence reads: CASSQPKGQAGVNTEAFF. CDR3 nucleotide sequence: TGTGCCAGCAGCCAACCCAAAGGACAGGCGGGCGTGAACACTGAAGCTTTCTTT. The J gene is TRBJ1-1, the V gene TRBV3-1; TRBD1 aligns across 7 bases. The CDR3 sequence is 18 residues long. Germline CDR1 is LGHDT and CDR2 is YNNKEL (reference sequence). The junction had 12 bases not matched to a gene; V was cut back by 2 bases and J by 0 bases.

In its sample, this clonotype was seen many times. The chain links TRBV7-2 to TRBJ2-5; D is unclear. This CDR3 has 14 amino acids. Trimming left V 2 bases short and J 6 bases short, with 13 bases between. CDR1 is SGHTA, CDR2 FQGNSA, per germline. As DNA, the CDR3 is TGTGCCAGCAGCTTATCGCAGACCGTGAAGACCCAGTACTTC. Protein: CASSLSQTVKTQYF.

There are many counts of this clonotype. This rearrangement joins TRBV27 to TRBJ1-5, with unresolved D. The CDR3 consists of 17 residues. The germline gives CDR1 MNHEY, CDR2 SMNVEV (reference sequence). Trimming shortened V by 5 bases and J by 6 bases, and 23 bases separated the two germline ends. The CDR3 coding sequence is TGTGCCAGCAGTAGCTCGGGCTTCCTTCTGGGAGGTCAGCCCCAGCATTTT. Translation gives CASSSSGFLLGGQPQHF.

As for this clonotype: Given a much more abundant clone one base away, this may be a read error. This chain uses TRBV7-3 with TRBJ1-1; the match to TRBD1 covers 8 bases. Germline loops: CDR1 SGHTA, CDR2 FQGTGA. This CDR3 is 13 amino acids long. CDR3 DNA: TGTCCCAGCAGCCGGACAGGGCAGACTGAAGCTTTCTTT. Residues: CPSSRTGQTEAFF.

The chain employs TRBV20-1 and TRBJ1-6; possibly TRBD1 for D (5 bases). CDR1 is DFQATT, CDR2 SNEGSKA, per germline (reference sequence). Trimming shortened V by 6 bases and J by 9 bases, and 21 bases separated the two germline ends. This CDR3 has 15 residues. CDR3 amino acids: CSAPEADRMSSPLHF. The CDR3 bases are TGCAGTGCACCGGAGGCCGACAGAATGAGTTCACCCCTCCACTTT.

This clonotype has at least ten counts. The genes are TRBV29-1 and TRBJ2-3, with D unclear. The CDR3 has 12 residues. Germline V CDR1 and CDR2: SQVTM, ANQGSEA. The V end lost 3 bases, the J end lost 0 bases, and 4 bases lay between the germline ends. CDR3: CSVEASTDTQYF. Written as DNA, the CDR3 is TGCAGCGTTGAGGCTAGCACAGATACGCAGTATTTT.

This clonotype appeared a few times. The chain recombines TRBV11-1 with TRBJ2-7; TRBD1 aligns across 7 bases. Per the germline V gene, CDR1 is SGHAT and CDR2 is FQDESV (reference sequence). The CDR3 contains 15 residues. V gave up 8 bases and J gave up 4 bases; unmatched junction bases: 14. For the CDR3, the DNA is TGTGCCAGCTCACCATCCCAGGGGGTATCGTACGAGCAGTACTTC. It encodes CASSPSQGVSYEQYF.

J is TRBJ1-2 and V is TRBV13; the match to TRBD1 covers 10 bases. The J segment lost 4 bases and the V segment lost 4 bases, leaving 6 bases of the junction unmatched. The CDR3 has 15 amino acids. Germline V gene sequence: CDR1 PRHDT, CDR2 FYEKMQ (reference sequence). The CDR3 protein is CASSSPTGGAYGYTF. The CDR3 DNA is TGTGCCAGCAGCTCCCCGACAGGGGGCGCCTATGGCTACACCTTC.

Many counts were recorded for this clonotype. The chain links TRBV2 to TRBJ2-7, with no clear D. With 4 bases removed from V and 1 base from J, the gap between germline ends came to 8 bases. This CDR3 contains 13 residues. Germline V gene data show CDR1 as SNHLY and CDR2 as FYNNEI. The CDR3 DNA reads TGTGCCAGCAGTGTCGGTCGGTCCTACGAGCAGTACTTC. This gives the protein CASSVGRSYEQYF.

This rearrangement joins TRBV3-1 to TRBJ1-6; D gene ambiguous. The V end lost 2 bases, the J end lost 9 bases, and 8 bases lay between the germline ends. Germline loops: CDR1 LGHDT, CDR2 YNNKEL (reference sequence). The CDR3 is made up of 13 amino acids. CDR3 DNA: TGTGCCAGCAGCCAATGGGAGGCTTCACCCCTCCACTTT. This encodes CASSQWEASPLHF.

This clonotype showed up many times. J is TRBJ1-1 and V is TRBV11-2; no firm D call. The CDR3 totals 13 residues. Germline V gives CDR1 SGHAT, CDR2 FQNNGV. The germline V and J ends were trimmed by 1 base and 5 bases, with 8 bases remaining between them. The CDR3 sequence: CASSLVWGTEAFF. As DNA, the CDR3 is TGTGCCAGCAGCTTAGTATGGGGTACTGAAGCTTTCTTT.

The chain carries TRBV3-1 and TRBJ2-7; weak D call: TRBD1 (5 bases). Germline V gene sequence: CDR1 LGHDT, CDR2 YNNKEL (reference sequence). CDR3 length: 12 amino acids. Trimming took 4 bases from V and 9 from J, leaving 13 bases between them. Here the CDR3 reads CASSPPDSVQYF. CDR3 DNA sequence: TGTGCCAGCAGCCCTCCCGACAGTGTGCAGTACTTC.